These T cell receptor beta chains were read from a single sample in a study of cytomegalovirus exposure and HLA in healthy donors. Repertoires were generated with immunoSEQ multiplex PCR, while TCRdb's copy carries only in-frame clones and drops some. In the table there are fewer than 200,000 clones, approximately 77% of which are singletons. The sample consisted of PBMCs. These receptors were obtained from a man younger than 35 in good health and CMV-seronegative. Both conserved end residues are part of each CDR3. A D gene is named only where the DNA matches it firmly.

j_call v_call d_call cdr3_nt cdr3_aa
TRBJ2-7 TRBV28 TRBD1 TGTGCCATCTCGACAGGGGACTCCTACGAGCAGTACTTC CAISTGDSYEQYF
TRBJ2-1 TRBV7-8 NA TGTGCCAGCAGCTCCCGGAGGATAGGCGATGAGCAGTTCTTC CASSSRRIGDEQFF
TRBJ2-6 TRBV9 TRBD1 TGTGCCAGCAGCGTAGCCCGACAGGGGTGGGGGGTAGAAGTCCTGACTTTC CASSVARQGWGVEVLTF
TRBJ2-3 TRBV29-1 TRBD2 TGCAGCGTTGAAGACAGGGCTAGCGGGGCCTCGGATACGCAGTATTTT CSVEDRASGASDTQYF
TRBJ2-1 TRBV30 TRBD2 TGTGCCTGGAGTCCCAGACTAGCAAGGGTCAATGAGCAGTTCTTC CAWSPRLARVNEQFF
TRBJ1-2 TRBV6-6 NA TGTGCCAGCACCGAAACGGACAGCTATGGCTACACCTTC CASTETDSYGYTF
TRBJ1-3 TRBV10-3 TRBD1 TGTGCCATCTGGGGACAGGAGAGCTCTGGAAACACCATATATTTT CAIWGQESSGNTIYF
TRBJ2-7 TRBV7-8 NA TGTGCCAGCAGCTTAGGGGGGGGACATCCCTACGAGCAGTACTTC CASSLGGGHPYEQYF
TRBJ2-7 TRBV5-4 TRBD2 TGTGCCAGCAGCTGGGGGGGGTCTAGCGGGAGGGCAGTCGGCGAGCAGTACTTC CASSWGGSSGRAVGEQYF
TRBJ2-3 TRBV9 TRBD2 TGTGCCAGCAGCGTAGAATGGGGGAGGGGCAGTTCAGATACGCAGTATTTT CASSVEWGRGSSDTQYF